Listed here are 21 T cell receptor beta chains from one sample, sequenced in a study of T cell responses to AZD1222 COVID-19 vaccine. Some clones are missing from TCRdb's copy, which holds only in-frame ones; the method was immunoSEQ multiplex PCR. The table records under 120,000 clones, more than 85% of them present only once. This specimen consisted of peripheral blood, obtained on day 0 of AZD1222 vaccination. The receptors originated from an adult in good health.

The rearrangement uses TRBV4-3 and TRBJ1-1, with D uncertain. V was trimmed by 2 bases and J by 1 base, leaving 8 bases between them. This CDR3 region has 14 residues. Germline CDR1 and CDR2: LGHNA and YSLEER. The CDR3 loop is CASSQYLGNTEAFF. For the CDR3, the DNA is TGCGCCAGCAGCCAATATCTCGGGAACACTGAAGCTTTCTTT.

This CDR3 is CSVEKRTGGPYEQFF. CDR3 in DNA: TGCAGCGTCGAAAAAAGGACAGGGGGACCGTATGAGCAGTTCTTC. The chain is built from TRBV29-1 and TRBJ2-1; 10 bases are a match to TRBD1. The CDR3 spans 15 residues. Germline trimming cut 6 bases from V and 8 bases from J; bases unmatched to any gene: 13. Germline loops: CDR1 SQVTM, CDR2 ANQGSEA.

This sequence joins TRBV18 and TRBJ2-3; 11 bases are shared with TRBD1. V was clipped by 3 bases and J by 4 bases; unmatched bases: 3. This CDR3 is built from 15 residues. CDR1 and CDR2 from the germline V gene are KGHSH and LQKENI. For the CDR3, the DNA is TGTGCCAGCTCACCGGGACAGGGGGTGGCAGATACGCAGTATTTT. This codes for CASSPGQGVADTQYF.

The V gene is TRBV18, the J gene TRBJ1-1; D unclear. The CDR3 sequence is 15 residues long. Per the germline V gene, CDR1 is KGHSH and CDR2 is LQKENI. Trimming shortened V by 0 bases and J by 0 bases, and 8 bases separated the two germline ends. The CDR3 bases are TGTGCCAGCTCACCACCGCCAGAGGTGAACACTGAAGCTTTCTTT. This codes for CASSPPPEVNTEAFF.

The chain recombines TRBV24-1 with TRBJ1-6; D is unresolved. The germline V and J ends were trimmed by 4 bases and 10 bases, with 10 bases remaining between them. Germline loops: CDR1 KGHDR, CDR2 SFDVKD. The CDR3 runs 13 residues. This chain's CDR3 is CATSEDGESPLHF. CDR3 in DNA: TGTGCCACCAGTGAAGATGGGGAGTCACCCCTCCACTTT.

The rearrangement uses TRBV6-5 and TRBJ1-2; TRBD1 matches 7 bases. The J segment lost 3 bases and the V segment lost 7 bases, leaving 2 bases of the junction unmatched. This CDR3 has 12 residues. The germline V gene has CDR1 MNHEY and CDR2 SVGAGI. CDR3 loop: CASTDRDYGYTF. In DNA form, the CDR3 reads TGTGCCAGCACCGACAGGGACTATGGCTACACCTTC.

This sequence joins TRBV4-3 and TRBJ2-5; D possibly corresponds to TRBD1 (5 bases). CDR3 length equals 16 residues. From germline, CDR1 is LGHNA and CDR2 YSLEER. The V and J ends lost 0 bases and 1 base respectively, with 12 bases between them. The CDR3 spells CASSQDIGTGQETQYF. The CDR3 DNA follows: TGCGCCAGCAGCCAAGATATTGGAACAGGCCAAGAGACCCAGTACTTC.

The chain carries TRBV12-3 or TRBV12-4 and TRBJ1-2; D remains unclear. The CDR3 extends over 12 amino acids. The V and J ends lost 1 base and 7 bases respectively, with 7 bases between them. The CDR3 nucleotides read TGTGCCAGCAGTTTAGGGGTTCGTGGCTACACCTTC. It specifies CASSLGVRGYTF.

The V gene is TRBV6-2 or TRBV6-3, the J gene TRBJ2-1; 9 bases are a match to TRBD2. The CDR3 totals 14 residues. V shed 5 bases and J 8 bases; nucleotides not matched to a gene: 7. Germline V gene data show CDR1 as MNHEY and CDR2 as SVGEGT. The CDR3 spells CASSGGLAIDEQFF. CDR3 DNA sequence: TGTGCCAGCAGTGGGGGACTAGCTATAGATGAGCAGTTCTTC.

This clone occurred a few times. The V gene is TRBV30, the J gene TRBJ2-6; the match to TRBD1 covers 8 bases. The V gene end was trimmed by 3 bases and the J gene end by 3 bases; junction bases not matched to a gene: 7. The CDR3 consists of 16 residues. Germline-derived CDR1 and CDR2 are GTSNPN and SVGIG (reference sequence). The CDR3 reads CAWRRTGILGANVLTF. The DNA for the CDR3 is TGTGCCTGGAGGAGGACAGGGATCCTTGGGGCCAACGTCCTGACTTTC.

The chain recombines TRBV11-3 with TRBJ1-2, with a possible D match to TRBD1 (5 bases). This CDR3 spans 12 amino acids. V lost 0 bases to trimming and J lost 13 bases, with 12 bases between them. Germline CDR1 is SGHNT and CDR2 is YENEEA. The CDR3 is CASSLEAQAITF. CDR3 nucleotide sequence: TGTGCCAGCAGCTTAGAGGCACAGGCGATCACCTTC.

This chain uses TRBV28 with TRBJ2-2; D may correspond to TRBD1 or TRBD2 (5 bases each). V was trimmed by 7 bases and J by 4 bases, leaving 16 bases between them. This CDR3 spans 15 amino acids. CDR1 is MDHEN, CDR2 SYDVKM, per germline. In DNA form, the CDR3 reads TGTGCCAGCATCACTGGGGGAGTTCTCACCGGGGAGCTGTTTTTT. It yields the protein CASITGGVLTGELFF.

The chain employs TRBV5-1 and TRBJ1-4; D uncertain. The V end lost 1 base, the J end lost 0 bases, and 7 bases lay between the germline ends. The CDR3 has 15 residues. Germline CDR1 and CDR2: SGHRS and YFSETQ. In nucleotides, the CDR3 is TGCGCCAGCAGCTTGTCGTCAGCAACTAATGAAAAACTGTTTTTT. Protein product: CASSLSSATNEKLFF.

This chain connects TRBV30 to TRBJ1-5; D remains ambiguous. With 2 bases removed from V and 0 bases from J, the gap between germline ends came to 14 bases. The CDR3 is made up of 16 amino acids. CDR1 is GTSNPN and CDR2 is SVGIG in the germline V gene (reference sequence). CDR3 residues: CAWSRFGVLSNQPQHF. The DNA for the CDR3 is TGTGCCTGGAGTAGATTCGGGGTTCTTAGCAATCAGCCCCAGCATTTT.

The chain has TRBV14 and TRBJ2-7, with TRBD1 as a possible D gene (6 bases). The CDR3 has 16 residues. The germline gives CDR1 SGHDN, CDR2 FVKESK. The V and J ends lost 3 bases and 6 bases respectively, with 21 bases between them. CDR3 in DNA: TGTGCCAGCAGCCATCAGGGGAATTGGGTCCTAGGCGAGCAGTACTTC. The encoded protein is CASSHQGNWVLGEQYF.

V and J are TRBV2 and TRBJ1-1; 9 bases align to TRBD1. This CDR3 comprises 14 residues. Unmatched junction bases numbered 6, after V lost 6 bases and J lost 4 bases. Germline lookup yields CDR1 SNHLY and CDR2 FYNNEI. CDR3 protein: CASSRTGVGTEAFF. DNA for the CDR3: TGTGCCAGCAGCCGGACAGGGGTCGGCACTGAAGCTTTCTTT.

The chain links TRBV29-1 to TRBJ1-2; 8 bases are a match to TRBD1. Trimming cost V 6 bases and J 2 bases; bases outside gene matches: 5. The CDR3 contains 13 residues. Germline CDR1 and CDR2: SQVTM and ANQGSEA. The CDR3 sequence: CSVKDRENYGYTF. The CDR3 DNA is TGCAGCGTGAAGGACAGGGAAAACTATGGCTACACCTTC.

This clone was counted between two and nine times. The chain is built from TRBV30 and TRBJ1-5; 11 bases are shared with TRBD1. There are 13 residues in the CDR3. Germline CDR1 reads GTSNPN; CDR2 reads SVGIG (reference sequence). The V and J ends lost 4 bases and 6 bases, in that order; junction bases with no gene match: 2. The CDR3 region is CAWTGTGGQPQHF. For the CDR3, the DNA is TGTGCCTGGACCGGGACAGGGGGTCAGCCCCAGCATTTT.

The chain joins TRBV14 to TRBJ2-7, with D possibly matching TRBD2 (5 bases). Germline lookup yields CDR1 SGHDN and CDR2 FVKESK. V lost 1 base, J lost 7 bases, and 17 bases lay in between. This CDR3 is 15 amino acids long. The CDR3 DNA is TGTGCCAGCAGCCAAGGGCGGGCACCACCGAGGGAGCAGTACTTC. Protein: CASSQGRAPPREQYF.

CDR3 loop: CASRAAGTEINEQFF. The CDR3 nucleotides read TGTGCCAGCAGGGCAGCCGGGACAGAAATCAATGAGCAGTTCTTC. The chain employs TRBV7-9 and TRBJ2-1; TRBD1 aligns across 7 bases. J lost 6 bases, V lost 6 bases, and 11 bases had no gene match. This CDR3 contains 15 residues. Per germline, CDR1 SEHNR and CDR2 FQNEAQ (reference sequence).

The rearrangement uses TRBV9 and TRBJ2-5, with D tentatively TRBD1 (6 bases). Per the germline V gene, CDR1 is SGDLS and CDR2 is YYNGEE. CDR3 length: 15 residues. Trimming removed 2 bases from V and 1 base from J, with 12 bases in between. The CDR3 is CASSVLGTRQETQYF. The CDR3, as DNA: TGTGCCAGCAGCGTCCTGGGGACACGCCAAGAGACCCAGTACTTC.